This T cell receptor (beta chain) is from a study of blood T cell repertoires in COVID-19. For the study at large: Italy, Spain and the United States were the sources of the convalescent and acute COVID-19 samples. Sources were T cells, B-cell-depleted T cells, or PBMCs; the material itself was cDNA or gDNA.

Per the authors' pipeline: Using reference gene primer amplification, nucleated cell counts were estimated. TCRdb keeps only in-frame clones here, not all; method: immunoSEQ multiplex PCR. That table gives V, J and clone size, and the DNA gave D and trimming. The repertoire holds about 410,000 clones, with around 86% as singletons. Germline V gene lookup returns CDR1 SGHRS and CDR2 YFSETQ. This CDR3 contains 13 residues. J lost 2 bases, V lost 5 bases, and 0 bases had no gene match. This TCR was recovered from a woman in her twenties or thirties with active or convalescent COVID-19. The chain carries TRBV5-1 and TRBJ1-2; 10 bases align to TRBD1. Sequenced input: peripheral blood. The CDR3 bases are TGCGCCAGCAGGACAGGGGGCAACTATGGCTACACCTTC. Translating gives CASRTGGNYGYTF.